These T cell receptor beta chains were read from a single sample in a study of blood T cells in healthy people across ages. A single record per CDR3 protein comes from TCRdb applying MiXCR to the 5' RACE reads. Among approximately 1.5 million distinct CDR3 sequences listed, about 42% were seen once. Sample: blood. The receptors here all came from a woman between 18 and 29 years old in good health. CDR3s include the opening cysteine and the closing phenylalanine or tryptophan. The D gene is left open where the match is weak. Not every row has a clone size; where given, it reads once, few, many or a size class.

D gene	V gene	clone size	J gene	CDR3 DNA	CDR3 protein
TRBD2	TRBV9	NA	TRBJ2-7	TGTGCCAGCAGCGTCTTGGGAGGGTTCAATGAGCAGTACTTC	CASSVLGGFNEQYF
TRBD1	TRBV7-9	NA	TRBJ2-1	TGTGCCAGCAGCGATAGACAGGGGACCTACAATGAGCAGTTCTTC	CASSDRQGTYNEQFF
TRBD2	TRBV12-3/TRBV12-4	few	TRBJ2-3	TGTGCCAGCAGTTCCCTAGCGGGAGGTTACTGGGATACGCAGTATTTT	CASSSLAGGYWDTQYF
NA	TRBV7-2	NA	TRBJ1-2	TGTGCCAGCAGCTTTATGTCAGGCTATGGCTACACCTTC	CASSFMSGYGYTF
NA	TRBV5-1	NA	TRBJ1-2	TGCGCCAGCAGCTTGACACTGGAGGGCTATGGCTACACCTTC	CASSLTLEGYGYTF
TRBD2	TRBV6-4	many	TRBJ2-1	TGTGCCAGCAGTGACTCGTCGGGAGGGCCGGGTGAGCAGTTCTTC	CASSDSSGGPGEQFF
TRBD1	TRBV27	few	TRBJ1-2	TGTGCCAGCAGAGACAGGGAGGGCTACGGCTACACCTTC	CASRDREGYGYTF
TRBD2	TRBV20-1	NA	TRBJ2-3	TGCAGTGCTAGATCACCGGGACTAGCGGGATTTTTTACAGATACGCAGTATTTT	CSARSPGLAGFFTDTQYF
NA	TRBV2	NA	TRBJ2-5	TGTGCCAGCAGTGAGGTTGCTAGAACAGAGACCCAGTACTTC	CASSEVARTETQYF
NA	TRBV6-5	few	TRBJ2-7	TGTGCCAGCAGGGGGGGTTCAGCCTACGAGCAGTACTTC	CASRGGSAYEQYF
TRBD2	TRBV7-9	NA	TRBJ2-3	TGTGCCGGCAGTCCTAGCGGAAGCACAGATACGCAGTATTTT	CAGSPSGSTDTQYF
TRBD2	TRBV29-1	few	TRBJ2-7	TGCAGCGTTGAAAAACTAGCGGGATCCTACGAGCAGTACTTC	CSVEKLAGSYEQYF
NA	TRBV4-3	NA	TRBJ2-7	TGCGCCAGCAGCCAAAGACTAGGGACCGTCTACGAGCAGTACTTC	CASSQRLGTVYEQYF
NA	TRBV5-6	NA	TRBJ2-7	TGTGCCAGCAGCGGGGTGGGGTTATCCTACGAGCAGTACTTC	CASSGVGLSYEQYF
TRBD2	TRBV3-1	few	TRBJ2-5	TGTGCCACTCAGCGGGAGAGGAGTGGAGAGACCCAGTACTTC	CATQRERSGETQYF
NA	TRBV6-2/TRBV6-3	NA	TRBJ2-7	TGTGCCAGCAGCCCCGGACAGATCCTCTACGAGCAGTACTTC	CASSPGQILYEQYF
NA	TRBV7-2	NA	TRBJ2-1	TGTGCCAGCAGCTCGATGGGGAGAGACAATGAGCAGTTCTTC	CASSSMGRDNEQFF
NA	TRBV6-6	NA	TRBJ2-3	TGTGCCAGCAGTTACTCGCCGGGGGCCTACACAGATACGCAGTATTTT	CASSYSPGAYTDTQYF
NA	TRBV28	NA	TRBJ2-7	TGTGCCAGCAGGCCCCAACAGGGAGGACGCTACGAGCAGTACTTC	CASRPQQGGRYEQYF
NA	TRBV6-2/TRBV6-3	NA	TRBJ1-1	TGTGCCAGCAGTTACTCATTGTCCGGCGGGGCCACTGAAGCTTTCTTT	CASSYSLSGGATEAFF
NA	TRBV27	few	TRBJ2-3	TGTGCCAGCAGTTTAGGAACAAGTGGGTCAGATACGCAGTATTTT	CASSLGTSGSDTQYF
NA	TRBV7-9	NA	TRBJ2-1	TGTGCCAGCAGCTTAGCGGTTTTAACGGTAGATACTAGGAATGAGCAGTTCTTC	CASSLAVLTVDTRNEQFF
NA	TRBV6-6	few	TRBJ2-1	TGTGCCAGCAGTTACTCCGCCGGGGTCAATGAGCAGTTCTTC	CASSYSAGVNEQFF
NA	TRBV7-2	few	TRBJ2-7	TGTGCCAGCAGTGAATCCGGGCAATTCCACGAGCAGTACTTC	CASSESGQFHEQYF
TRBD1	TRBV25-1	NA	TRBJ2-7	TGTGCCAGCAGTGCCTCGACAGGGAGCTCCTACGAGCAGTACTTC	CASSASTGSSYEQYF
NA	TRBV12-5	few	TRBJ2-3	TGTGCTAGTGGTTTGGGCGCGAGCACAGATACGCAGTATTTT	CASGLGASTDTQYF
NA	TRBV6-1	NA	TRBJ2-7	TGTGCCAGCAGTAAGCTGACTAAAGTAGGCTCCTACGAGCAGTACTTC	CASSKLTKVGSYEQYF
TRBD1	TRBV27	few	TRBJ1-6	TGTGCCAGCAGCCTGGACAGGGCTCTTTCACCCCTCCACTTT	CASSLDRALSPLHF
TRBD1	TRBV20-1	NA	TRBJ2-5	TGCAGTTCCAGGACAGGCCAAGAGACCCAGTACTTC	CSSRTGQETQYF
TRBD1	TRBV27	NA	TRBJ2-1	TGTGCCAGCCATCAGACCGGGACAGGGTACAATGGGCAGTTCTTC	CASHQTGTGYNGQFF
NA	TRBV4-3	NA	TRBJ2-7	TGCGCCAGCAGCCAAGAGTTGTCCCAGGGGCGCTACGAGCAGTACTTC	CASSQELSQGRYEQYF
NA	TRBV20-1	NA	TRBJ2-1	TGCAGTGCTAGAGAAGGCTTACGGGATGAGCAGTTCTTC	CSAREGLRDEQFF
NA	TRBV5-1	NA	TRBJ2-2	TGCGCCAGCAGCAAGTTTGTCGGGCTAGCAGACACCGGGGAGCTGTTTTTT	CASSKFVGLADTGELFF
TRBD1	TRBV3-1	few	TRBJ2-7	TGTGCCAGCAGCCAAGAGGGGACAGCCTACGAGCAGTACTTC	CASSQEGTAYEQYF
TRBD2	TRBV9	NA	TRBJ2-1	TGTGCCAGCACCAAGATGGTCTTAGCGGGAACCTACAATGAGCAGTTCTTC	CASTKMVLAGTYNEQFF
NA	TRBV7-9	NA	TRBJ2-7	TGTGCCAGCAGACGCGGGTTCTCCTACAATGAGCAGTACTTC	CASRRGFSYNEQYF
TRBD2	TRBV28	NA	TRBJ2-3	TGTGCCAGCAGTTTTCCACCTCGGCGGGAGAAGGATACGCAGTATTTT	CASSFPPRREKDTQYF
NA	TRBV20-1	few	TRBJ2-1	TGCAGTGCTAGTGGTGACGAATCCTACAATGAGCAGTTCTTC	CSASGDESYNEQFF
TRBD2	TRBV10-3	few	TRBJ2-3	TGTGCCTCGTGGAGCGGGAGGTTGGGCACAGATACGCAGTATTTT	CASWSGRLGTDTQYF
NA	TRBV4-2	NA	TRBJ1-3	TGTGCCAGCAGCCAAGGAAAGGGGCCTGGAAACACCATATATTTT	CASSQGKGPGNTIYF
NA	TRBV7-9	NA	TRBJ1-2	TGTGCCAGCAGCGTAGTACAGTCCTATGGCTACACCTTC	CASSVVQSYGYTF
TRBD2	TRBV27	few	TRBJ2-1	TGTGCCAGCAGTTTGCGGGGGGGCCCCAATGAGCAGTTCTTC	CASSLRGGPNEQFF
TRBD1	TRBV20-1	few	TRBJ2-7	TGCAGCCCGATGTCGGGACAGTACTACGAGCAGTACTTC	CSPMSGQYYEQYF
NA	TRBV6-6	NA	TRBJ1-5	TGTGCCAGCAGTTACTCGAAGGCCTCTCATCAGCCCCAGCATTTT	CASSYSKASHQPQHF
TRBD1	TRBV12-3/TRBV12-4	NA	TRBJ1-2	TGTGCCAGCAGCAGACGGGACAGGCGACACTATGACTACACCTTC	CASSRRDRRHYDYTF
NA	TRBV4-3	NA	TRBJ2-5	TGCGCCAGCAGCCAAAGACCGGGGGCAGAGCAGTACTTC	CASSQRPGAEQYF
TRBD2	TRBV10-3	NA	TRBJ2-5	TGTGCCGTCAGTGAGGGAACCTGGACTAGCGGGAGGGGGCAGTACTTC	CAVSEGTWTSGRGQYF